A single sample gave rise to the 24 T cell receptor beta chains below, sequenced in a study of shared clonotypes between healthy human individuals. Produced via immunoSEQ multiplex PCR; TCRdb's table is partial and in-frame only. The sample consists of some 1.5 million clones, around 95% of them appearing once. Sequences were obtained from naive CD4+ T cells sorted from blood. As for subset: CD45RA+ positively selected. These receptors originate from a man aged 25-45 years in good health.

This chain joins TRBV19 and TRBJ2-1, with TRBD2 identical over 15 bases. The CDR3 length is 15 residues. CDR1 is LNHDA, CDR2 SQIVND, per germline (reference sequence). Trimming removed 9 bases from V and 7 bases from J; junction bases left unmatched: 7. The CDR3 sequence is CASERTSGRGNEQFF. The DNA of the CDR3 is TGTGCCAGCGAACGGACTAGCGGGAGGGGGAATGAGCAGTTCTTC.

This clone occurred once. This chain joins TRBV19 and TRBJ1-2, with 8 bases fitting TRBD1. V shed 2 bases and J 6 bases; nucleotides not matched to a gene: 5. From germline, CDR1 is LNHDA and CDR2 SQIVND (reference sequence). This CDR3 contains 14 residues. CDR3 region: CASSIQGAYHGYTF. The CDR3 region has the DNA TGTGCCAGTAGTATACAGGGGGCTTATCATGGCTACACCTTC.

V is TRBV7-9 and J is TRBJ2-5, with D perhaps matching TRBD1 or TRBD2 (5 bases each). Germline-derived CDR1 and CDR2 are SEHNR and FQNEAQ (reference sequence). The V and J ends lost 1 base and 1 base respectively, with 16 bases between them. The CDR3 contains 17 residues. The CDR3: CASSLGRGALGQETQYF. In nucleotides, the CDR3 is TGTGCCAGCAGCTTAGGTAGAGGGGCGTTGGGCCAAGAGACCCAGTACTTC.

The CDR3 here is CASSSSWSHNEQFF. In DNA, the CDR3 is TGCGCCAGCAGCTCAAGTTGGAGTCACAATGAGCAGTTCTTC. This chain connects TRBV5-1 to TRBJ2-1; D unresolved. The CDR3 sequence is 14 residues long. Germline V gene data show CDR1 as SGHRS and CDR2 as YFSETQ. V was cut by 3 bases and J by 5 bases, with 12 bases left in between. Based on the CDR3 plus reference TRBV5-1 and TRBJ2-1, the full variable domain is KAGVTQTPRYLIKTRGQQVTLSCSPISGHRSVSWYQQTPGQGLQFLFEYFSETQRNKGNFPGRFSGRQFSNSRSEMNVSTLELGDSALYLCASSSSWSHNEQFFGPGTRLTVL.

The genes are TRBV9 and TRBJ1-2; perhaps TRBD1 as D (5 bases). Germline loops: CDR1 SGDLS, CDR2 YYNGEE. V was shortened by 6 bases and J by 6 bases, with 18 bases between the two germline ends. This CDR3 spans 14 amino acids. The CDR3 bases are TGTGCCAGCACCGCCAGGGAAGACGTCGATGGCTACACCTTC. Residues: CASTAREDVDGYTF.

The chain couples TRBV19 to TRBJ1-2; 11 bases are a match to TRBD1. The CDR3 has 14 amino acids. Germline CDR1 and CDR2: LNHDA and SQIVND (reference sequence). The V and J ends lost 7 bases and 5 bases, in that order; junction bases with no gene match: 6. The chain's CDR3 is CASTPGDRGYGYTF. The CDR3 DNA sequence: TGTGCCAGTACCCCTGGGGACAGGGGGTATGGCTACACCTTC. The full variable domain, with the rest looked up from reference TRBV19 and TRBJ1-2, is DGGITQSPKYLFRKEGQNVTLSCEQNLNHDAMYWYRQDPGQGLRLIYYSQIVNDFQKGDIAEGYSVSREKKESFPLTVTSAQKNPTAFYLCASTPGDRGYGYTFGSGTRLTVV.

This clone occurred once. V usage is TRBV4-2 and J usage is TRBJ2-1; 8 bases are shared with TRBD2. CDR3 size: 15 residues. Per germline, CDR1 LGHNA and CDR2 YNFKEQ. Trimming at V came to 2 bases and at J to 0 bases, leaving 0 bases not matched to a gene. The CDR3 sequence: CASSQLAGSYNEQFF. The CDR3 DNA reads TGTGCCAGCAGCCAACTAGCGGGCTCCTACAATGAGCAGTTCTTC.

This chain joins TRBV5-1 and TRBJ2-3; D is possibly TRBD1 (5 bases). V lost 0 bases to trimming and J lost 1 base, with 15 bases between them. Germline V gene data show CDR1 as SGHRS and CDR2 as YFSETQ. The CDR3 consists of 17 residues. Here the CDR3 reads CASSLGARVGGTDTQYF. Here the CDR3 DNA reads TGCGCCAGCAGCTTGGGAGCACGGGTAGGGGGCACAGATACGCAGTATTTT.

The CDR3 sequence: CSGTPGPGETQYF. Here the CDR3 DNA reads TGCAGCGGGACCCCGGGACCAGGGGAGACCCAGTACTTC. The J gene is TRBJ2-5, the V gene TRBV29-1; D may match TRBD1 or TRBD2 (5 bases each). This CDR3 has 13 amino acids. Trimming removed 7 bases at V and 5 bases at J, with 17 bases between. The germline CDR1 and CDR2 sequences are SQVTM and ANQGSEA.

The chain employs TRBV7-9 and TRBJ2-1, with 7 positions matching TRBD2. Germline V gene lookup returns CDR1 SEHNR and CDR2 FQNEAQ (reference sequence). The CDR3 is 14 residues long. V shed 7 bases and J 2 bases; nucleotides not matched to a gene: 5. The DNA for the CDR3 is TGTGCCAGCACCGCGGGGGAAGCCTACAATGAGCAGTTCTTC. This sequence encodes CASTAGEAYNEQFF.

CDR3 amino acids: CASSEVQNSFYEQYF. The CDR3 DNA follows: TGTGCCAGCAGTGAAGTACAGAATTCTTTCTACGAGCAGTACTTC. The V gene is TRBV2, the J gene TRBJ2-7; D gene ambiguous. In germline, CDR1 is SNHLY, CDR2 FYNNEI. This CDR3 is built from 15 residues. V lost 1 base, J lost 3 bases, and 13 bases lay in between.

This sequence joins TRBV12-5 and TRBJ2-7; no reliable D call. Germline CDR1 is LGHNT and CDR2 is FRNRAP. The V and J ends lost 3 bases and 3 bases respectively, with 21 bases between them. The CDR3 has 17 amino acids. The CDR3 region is CASGFAPSLRMRYEQYF. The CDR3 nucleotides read TGTGCTAGTGGTTTTGCGCCGTCATTAAGGATGCGCTACGAGCAGTACTTC.

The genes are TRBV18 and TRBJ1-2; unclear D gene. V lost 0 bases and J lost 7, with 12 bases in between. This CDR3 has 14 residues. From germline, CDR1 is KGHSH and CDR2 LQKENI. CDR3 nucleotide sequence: TGTGCCAGCTCACCACCGGAATCCTATCGTGGCTACACCTTC. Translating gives CASSPPESYRGYTF.

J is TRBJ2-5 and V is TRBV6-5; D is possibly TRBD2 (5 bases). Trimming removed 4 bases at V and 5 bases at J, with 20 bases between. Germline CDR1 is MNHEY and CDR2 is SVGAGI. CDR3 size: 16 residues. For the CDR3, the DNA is TGTGCCAGCAGTTTGACTGGACTCCCTCAAGGCGAGACCCAGTACTTC. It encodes CASSLTGLPQGETQYF.

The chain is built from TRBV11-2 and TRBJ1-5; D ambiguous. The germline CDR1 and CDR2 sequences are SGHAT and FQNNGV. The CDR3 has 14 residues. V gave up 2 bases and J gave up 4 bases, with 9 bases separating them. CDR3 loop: CASSLRPGNQPQHF. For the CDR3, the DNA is TGTGCCAGCAGCTTAAGGCCGGGGAATCAGCCCCAGCATTTT.

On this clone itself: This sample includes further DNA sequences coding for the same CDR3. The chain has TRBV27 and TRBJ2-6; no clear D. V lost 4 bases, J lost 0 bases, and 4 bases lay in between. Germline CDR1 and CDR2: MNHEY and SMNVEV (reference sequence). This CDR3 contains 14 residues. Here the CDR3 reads CASSSHSGANVLTF. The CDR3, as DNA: TGTGCCAGCAGTTCCCACTCTGGGGCCAACGTCCTGACTTTC.

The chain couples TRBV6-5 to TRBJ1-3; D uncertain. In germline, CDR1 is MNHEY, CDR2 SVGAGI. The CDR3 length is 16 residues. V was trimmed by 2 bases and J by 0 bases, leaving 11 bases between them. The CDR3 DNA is TGTGCCAGCAGTTACGGTCGGGTTGTCTCTGGAAACACCATATATTTT. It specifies CASSYGRVVSGNTIYF.

The CDR3 reads CASSRTPPSGVSYEQYF. The CDR3 DNA sequence: TGTGCCAGCAGCCGTACGCCCCCTAGCGGGGTTTCCTACGAGCAGTACTTC. The rearrangement joins TRBV13 to TRBJ2-7, with 9 bases matching TRBD2. This CDR3 is built from 17 residues. CDR1 PRHDT and CDR2 FYEKMQ come from the germline V gene (reference sequence). V was pared by 5 bases and J by 1 base, with 12 bases of the junction left unmatched.

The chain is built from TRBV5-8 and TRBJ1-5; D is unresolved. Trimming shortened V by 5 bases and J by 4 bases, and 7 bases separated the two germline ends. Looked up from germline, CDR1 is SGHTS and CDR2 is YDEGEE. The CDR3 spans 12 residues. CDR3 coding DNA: TGTGCCAGCAGTTGGAGTAATCAGCCCCAGCATTTT. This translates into CASSWSNQPQHF. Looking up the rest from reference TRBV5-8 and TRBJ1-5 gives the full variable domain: EAGVTQSPTHLIKTRGQQATLRCSPISGHTSVYWYQQALGLGLQFLLWYDEGEERNRGNFPPRFSGRQFPNYSSELNVNALELEDSALYLCASSWSNQPQHFGDGTRLSIL.

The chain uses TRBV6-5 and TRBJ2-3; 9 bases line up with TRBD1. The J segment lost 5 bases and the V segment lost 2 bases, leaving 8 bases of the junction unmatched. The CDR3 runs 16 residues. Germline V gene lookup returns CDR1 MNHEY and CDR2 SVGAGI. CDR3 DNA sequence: TGTGCCAGCAGTTACCGTCGCGGACAGGGGATAGATACGCAGTATTTT. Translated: CASSYRRGQGIDTQYF.

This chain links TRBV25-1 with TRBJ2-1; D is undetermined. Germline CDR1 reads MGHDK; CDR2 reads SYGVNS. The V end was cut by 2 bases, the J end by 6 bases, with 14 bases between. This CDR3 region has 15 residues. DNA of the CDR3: TGTGCCAGCAGTGAACTGTCCATGCCTGGCAATGAGCAGTTCTTC. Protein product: CASSELSMPGNEQFF.

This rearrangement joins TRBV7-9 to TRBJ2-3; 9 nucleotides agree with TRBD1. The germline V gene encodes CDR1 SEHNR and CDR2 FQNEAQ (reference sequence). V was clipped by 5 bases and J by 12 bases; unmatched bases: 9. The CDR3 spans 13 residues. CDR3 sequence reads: CASSPSGTGLQYF. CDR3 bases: TGTGCCAGCAGCCCCTCCGGGACAGGGCTCCAGTATTTT.

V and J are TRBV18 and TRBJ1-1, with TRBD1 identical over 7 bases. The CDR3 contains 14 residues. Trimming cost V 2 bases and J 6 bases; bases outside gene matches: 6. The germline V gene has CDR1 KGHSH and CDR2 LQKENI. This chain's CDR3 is CASSPGRQGAEAFF. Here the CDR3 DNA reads TGTGCCAGCTCACCAGGGAGACAGGGCGCTGAAGCTTTCTTT. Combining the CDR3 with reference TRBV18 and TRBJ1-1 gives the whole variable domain NAGVMQNPRHLVRRRGQEARLRCSPMKGHSHVYWYRQLPEEGLKFMVYLQKENIIDESGMPKERFSAEFPKEGPSILRIQQVVRGDSAAYFCASSPGRQGAEAFFGQGTRLTVV.

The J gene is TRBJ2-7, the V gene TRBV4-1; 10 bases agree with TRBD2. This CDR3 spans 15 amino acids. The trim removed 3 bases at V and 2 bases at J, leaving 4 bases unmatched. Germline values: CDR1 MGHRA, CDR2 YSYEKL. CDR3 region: CASSQILAGTYEQYF. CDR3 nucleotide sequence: TGCGCCAGCAGCCAGATACTAGCGGGAACCTACGAGCAGTACTTC.